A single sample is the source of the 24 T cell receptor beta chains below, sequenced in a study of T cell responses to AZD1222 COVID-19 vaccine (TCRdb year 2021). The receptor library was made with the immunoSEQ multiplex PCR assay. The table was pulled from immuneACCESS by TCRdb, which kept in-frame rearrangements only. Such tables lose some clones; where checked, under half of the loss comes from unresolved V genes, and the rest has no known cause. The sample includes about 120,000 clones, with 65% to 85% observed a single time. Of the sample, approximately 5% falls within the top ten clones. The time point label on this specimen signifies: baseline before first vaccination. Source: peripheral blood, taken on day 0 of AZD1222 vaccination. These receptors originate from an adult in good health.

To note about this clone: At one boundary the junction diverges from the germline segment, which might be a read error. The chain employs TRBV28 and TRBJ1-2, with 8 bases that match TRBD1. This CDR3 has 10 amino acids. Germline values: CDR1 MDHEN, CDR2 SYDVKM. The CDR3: CASGPRGPDF. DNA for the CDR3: TGTGCCAGCGGACCCAGGGGGCCCGACTTC.

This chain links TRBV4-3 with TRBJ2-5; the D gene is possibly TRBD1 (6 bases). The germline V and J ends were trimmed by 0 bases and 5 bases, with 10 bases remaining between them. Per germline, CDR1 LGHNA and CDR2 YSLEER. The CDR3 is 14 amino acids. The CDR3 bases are TGCGCCAGCAGCCAAGAGAACAGGGTGGAGACCCAGTACTTC. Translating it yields CASSQENRVETQYF.

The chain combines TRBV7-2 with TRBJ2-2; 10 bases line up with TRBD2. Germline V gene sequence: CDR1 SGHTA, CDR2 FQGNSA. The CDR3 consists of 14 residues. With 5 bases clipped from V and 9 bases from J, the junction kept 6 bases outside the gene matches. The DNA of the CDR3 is TGTGCCAGCAGCATTACTAGCGGGAAGCGGGAGCTGTTTTTT. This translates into CASSITSGKRELFF.

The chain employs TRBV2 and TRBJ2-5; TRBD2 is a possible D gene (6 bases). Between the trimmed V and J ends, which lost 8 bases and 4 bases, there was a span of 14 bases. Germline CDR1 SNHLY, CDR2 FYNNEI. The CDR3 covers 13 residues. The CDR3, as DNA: TGTGCCAGCGGCAAGCGACTAGGAGAGACCCAGTACTTC. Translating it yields CASGKRLGETQYF.

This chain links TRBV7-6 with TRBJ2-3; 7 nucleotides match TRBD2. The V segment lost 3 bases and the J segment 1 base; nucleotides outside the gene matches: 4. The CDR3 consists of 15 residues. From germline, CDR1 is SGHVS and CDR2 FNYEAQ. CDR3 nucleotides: TGTGCCAGCAGCTTTCGGGCGGGGGGCACAGATACGCAGTATTTT. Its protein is CASSFRAGGTDTQYF.

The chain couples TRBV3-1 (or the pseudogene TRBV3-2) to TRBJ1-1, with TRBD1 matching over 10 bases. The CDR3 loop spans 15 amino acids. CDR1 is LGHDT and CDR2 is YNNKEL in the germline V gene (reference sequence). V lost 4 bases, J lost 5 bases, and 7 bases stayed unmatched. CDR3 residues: CASSLSDRGRTEAFF. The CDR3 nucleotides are TGTGCCAGCAGCCTCTCCGACAGGGGGCGAACTGAAGCTTTCTTT.

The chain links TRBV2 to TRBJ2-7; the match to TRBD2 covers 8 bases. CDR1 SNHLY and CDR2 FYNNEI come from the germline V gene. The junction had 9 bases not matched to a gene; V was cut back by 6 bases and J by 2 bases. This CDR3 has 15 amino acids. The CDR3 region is CASRTGGVSPYEQYF. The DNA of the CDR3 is TGTGCCAGCAGAACCGGGGGGGTTTCCCCCTACGAGCAGTACTTC.

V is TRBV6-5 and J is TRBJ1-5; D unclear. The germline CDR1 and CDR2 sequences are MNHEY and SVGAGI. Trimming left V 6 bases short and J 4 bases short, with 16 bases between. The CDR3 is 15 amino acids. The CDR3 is CASSPISGANQPQHF. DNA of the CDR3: TGTGCCAGCAGCCCAATCTCGGGAGCGAATCAGCCCCAGCATTTT.

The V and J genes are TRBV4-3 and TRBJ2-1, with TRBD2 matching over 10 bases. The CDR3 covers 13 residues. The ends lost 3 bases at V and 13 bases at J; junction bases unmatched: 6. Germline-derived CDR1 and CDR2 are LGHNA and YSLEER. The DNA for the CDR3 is TGCGCCAGCAGCCAGTTTACTAGCGGGAAACAGTTCTTC. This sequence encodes CASSQFTSGKQFF.

The CDR3 DNA reads as TGTGCCAGCAGCCTTGCAGGACAGGGGAGCTACGAGCAGTACTTC. Translating it yields CASSLAGQGSYEQYF. V is TRBV28 and J is TRBJ2-7; 9 nucleotides align to TRBD1. V lost 6 bases and J lost 3; bases outside the gene matches: 9. CDR3 length equals 15 residues. CDR1 is MDHEN and CDR2 is SYDVKM in the germline V gene.

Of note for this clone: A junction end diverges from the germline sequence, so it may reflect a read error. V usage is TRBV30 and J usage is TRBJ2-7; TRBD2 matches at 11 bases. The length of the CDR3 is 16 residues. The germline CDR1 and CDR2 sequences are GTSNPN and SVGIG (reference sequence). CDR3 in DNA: TGTGCCCGGAGTCCCTCTCCCCTCACTAGCGGGGGCGAGCAGTACTTC. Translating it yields CARSPSPLTSGGEQYF.

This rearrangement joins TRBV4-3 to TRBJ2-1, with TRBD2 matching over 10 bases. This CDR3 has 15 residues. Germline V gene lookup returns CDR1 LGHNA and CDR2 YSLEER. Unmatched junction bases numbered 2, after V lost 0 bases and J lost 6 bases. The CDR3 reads CASSQEAGGPNEQFF. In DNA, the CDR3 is TGCGCCAGCAGCCAAGAAGCGGGGGGGCCCAATGAGCAGTTCTTC.

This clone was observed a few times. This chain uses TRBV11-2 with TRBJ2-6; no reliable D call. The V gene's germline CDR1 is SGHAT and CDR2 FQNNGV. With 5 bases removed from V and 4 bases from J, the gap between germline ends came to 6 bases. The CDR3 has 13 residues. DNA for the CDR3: TGTGCCAGCAGCCTGACAGGGGCCAACGTCCTGACTTTC. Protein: CASSLTGANVLTF.

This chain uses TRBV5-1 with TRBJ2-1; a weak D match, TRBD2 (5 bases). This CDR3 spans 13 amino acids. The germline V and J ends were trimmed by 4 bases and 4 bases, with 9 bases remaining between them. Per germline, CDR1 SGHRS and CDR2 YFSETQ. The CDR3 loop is CASSPEGYNEQFF. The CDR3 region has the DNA TGCGCCAGCAGCCCTGAGGGATACAATGAGCAGTTCTTC.

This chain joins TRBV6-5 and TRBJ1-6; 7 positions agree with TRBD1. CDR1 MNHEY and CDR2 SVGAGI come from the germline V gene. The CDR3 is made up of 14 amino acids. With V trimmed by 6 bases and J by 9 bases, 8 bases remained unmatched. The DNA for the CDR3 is TGTGCCAGCAGGGCCACAGGGGTTAGTTCACCCCTCCACTTT. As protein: CASRATGVSSPLHF.

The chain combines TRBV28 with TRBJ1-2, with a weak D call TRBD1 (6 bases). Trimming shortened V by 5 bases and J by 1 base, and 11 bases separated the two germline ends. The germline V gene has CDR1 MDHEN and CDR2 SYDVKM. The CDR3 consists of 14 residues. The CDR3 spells CASSLGARNYGYTF. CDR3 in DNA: TGTGCCAGCAGTCTGGGGGCTCGTAACTATGGCTACACCTTC.

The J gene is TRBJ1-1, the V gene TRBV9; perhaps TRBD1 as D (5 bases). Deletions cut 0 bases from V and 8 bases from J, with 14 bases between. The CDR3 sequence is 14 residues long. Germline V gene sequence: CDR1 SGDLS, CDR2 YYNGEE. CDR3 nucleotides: TGTGCCAGCAGCGTAGGTGACGGGGCGCGAGAAGCTTTCTTT. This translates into CASSVGDGAREAFF.

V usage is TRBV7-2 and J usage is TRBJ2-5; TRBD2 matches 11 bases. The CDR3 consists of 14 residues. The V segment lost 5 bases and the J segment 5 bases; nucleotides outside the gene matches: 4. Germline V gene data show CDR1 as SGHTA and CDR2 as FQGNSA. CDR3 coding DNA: TGTGCCAGCAGCACACCTAGCGGGGGGGAGACCCAGTACTTC. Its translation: CASSTPSGGETQYF.

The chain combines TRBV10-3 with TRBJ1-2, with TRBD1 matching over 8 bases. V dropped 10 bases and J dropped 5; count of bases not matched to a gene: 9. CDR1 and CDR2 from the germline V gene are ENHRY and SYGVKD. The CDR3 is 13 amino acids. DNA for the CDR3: TGTGCCAACGGACAGGGCGGGTCATATGGCTACACCTTC. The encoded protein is CANGQGGSYGYTF.

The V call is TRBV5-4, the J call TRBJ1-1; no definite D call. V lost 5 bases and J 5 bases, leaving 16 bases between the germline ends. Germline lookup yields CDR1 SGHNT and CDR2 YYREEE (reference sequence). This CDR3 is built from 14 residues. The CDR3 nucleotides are TGTGCCAGCAGTCTATCAGGCATTAGAACTGAAGCTTTCTTT. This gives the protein CASSLSGIRTEAFF.

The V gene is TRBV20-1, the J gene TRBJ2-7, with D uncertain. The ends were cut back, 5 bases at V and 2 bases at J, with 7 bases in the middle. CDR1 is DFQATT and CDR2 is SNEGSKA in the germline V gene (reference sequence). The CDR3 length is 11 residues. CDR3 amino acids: CSARRTYEQYF. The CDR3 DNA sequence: TGCAGTGCTCGTAGAACCTACGAGCAGTACTTC.

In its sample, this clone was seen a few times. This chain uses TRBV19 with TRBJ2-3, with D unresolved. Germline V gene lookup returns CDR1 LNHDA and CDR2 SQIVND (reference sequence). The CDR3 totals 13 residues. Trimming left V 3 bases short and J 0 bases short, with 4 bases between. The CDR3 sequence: CASSMTSTDTQYF. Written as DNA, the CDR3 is TGTGCCAGTAGTATGACTAGCACAGATACGCAGTATTTT.

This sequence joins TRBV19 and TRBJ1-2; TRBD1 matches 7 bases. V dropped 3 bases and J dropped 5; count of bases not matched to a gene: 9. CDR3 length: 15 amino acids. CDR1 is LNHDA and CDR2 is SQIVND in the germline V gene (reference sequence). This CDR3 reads CASSMGSTGRYGYTF. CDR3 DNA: TGTGCCAGTAGTATGGGATCGACAGGGCGGTATGGCTACACCTTC. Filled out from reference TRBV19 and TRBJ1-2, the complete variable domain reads DGGITQSPKYLFRKEGQNVTLSCEQNLNHDAMYWYRQDPGQGLRLIYYSQIVNDFQKGDIAEGYSVSREKKESFPLTVTSAQKNPTAFYLCASSMGSTGRYGYTFGSGTRLTVV.

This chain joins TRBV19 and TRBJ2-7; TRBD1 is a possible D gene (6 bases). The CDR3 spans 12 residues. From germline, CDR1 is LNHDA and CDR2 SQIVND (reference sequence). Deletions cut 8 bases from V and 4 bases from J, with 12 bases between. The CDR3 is CASGDTEYEQYF. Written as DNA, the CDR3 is TGTGCCAGTGGGGACACAGAATACGAGCAGTACTTC. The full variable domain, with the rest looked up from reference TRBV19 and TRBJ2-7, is DGGITQSPKYLFRKEGQNVTLSCEQNLNHDAMYWYRQDPGQGLRLIYYSQIVNDFQKGDIAEGYSVSREKKESFPLTVTSAQKNPTAFYLCASGDTEYEQYFGPGTRLTVT.